This T cell receptor beta chain is drawn from a study of T cell repertoires in cytomegalovirus infection. Study-wide context: Recently identified HLA-C-restricted CMV epitopes were used, and well-studied HLA-B-restricted CMV epitopes were used as well. CMV infection plus the matching HLA type was flagged by public TCR beta signatures.

As for this clonotype: The antigen is unknown.

From the reads, TCRdb called clonotypes with MiXCR, one entry per CDR3 protein. This repertoire shows roughly 180,000 distinct CDR3 sequences, roughly 22% found once; its top ten account for around a quarter. This sample comprised CD8+ T cells from cultured PBMCs, obtained from culture after CMV antigen stimulation. This receptor was identified in a human donor in good health (CMV status not recorded). Some clones in this sample may be carry-over from other donors' samples.

In nucleotides, the CDR3 is TGTGCCAGCAGGGGGGCGGGGGGTGGTGATACGCAGTATTTT. This translates into CASRGAGGGDTQYF. The V and J genes are TRBV7-8 and TRBJ2-3; TRBD2 matches at 8 bases. CDR1 is SGHVS and CDR2 is FQNEAQ in the germline V gene. The CDR3 covers 14 residues. The V and J ends lost 6 bases and 6 bases, in that order; junction bases with no gene match: 8.